This T cell receptor beta chain was recorded in a study of T cells in narcolepsy. General observations from the study: Same-patient CSF and blood CD4+ T cell clonotypes included HCRT-specific and TRIB2-specific autoreactive ones.

As for this clone: Its specificity is unknown.

TCRdb keeps only in-frame clones here, not all; method: immunoSEQ multiplex PCR. Of about 40,000 clones listed, about 91% were seen once; the top ten hold less than 1.5%. The sequence was collected from a human donor with narcolepsy. The specimen was CD45RA- memory CD4+ T cells from PBMCs.

The CDR3 DNA follows: TGTGCCAGCTCACCAGGGGTAGTGTCCTACAATGAGCAGTTCTTC. It translates to CASSPGVVSYNEQFF. This rearrangement joins TRBV18 to TRBJ2-1; D is unclear. CDR1 is KGHSH, CDR2 LQKENI, per germline. V shed 2 bases and J shed 1 base, with 9 bases lying between them. The CDR3 loop spans 15 amino acids.